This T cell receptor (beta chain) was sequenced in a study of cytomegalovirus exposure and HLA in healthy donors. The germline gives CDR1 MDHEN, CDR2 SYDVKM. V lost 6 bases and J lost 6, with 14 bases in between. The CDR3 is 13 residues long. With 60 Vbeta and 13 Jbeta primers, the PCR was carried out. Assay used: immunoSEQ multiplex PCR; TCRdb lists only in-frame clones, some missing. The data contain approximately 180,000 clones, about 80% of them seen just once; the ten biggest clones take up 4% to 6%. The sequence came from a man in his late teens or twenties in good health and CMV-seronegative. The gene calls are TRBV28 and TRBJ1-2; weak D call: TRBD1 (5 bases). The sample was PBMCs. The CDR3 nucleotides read TGTGCCAGCAGACGACAGTCTGCTCATGGCTACACCTTC. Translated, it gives CASRRQSAHGYTF.